This T cell receptor (beta chain) appears in the sequencing data of a study of shared clonotypes between healthy human individuals (dated by TCRdb to 2018 to 2020). About the investigation overall: The cohort comprised a couple of women and a few men aged 18 to 49 years. To estimate repertoire size and how much clonotypes are shared between individuals, the study performed deep sequencing of blood TCR repertoires from roughly five healthy adults. To increase sequencing depth and limit assay-specific biases, TCR repertoire library preparation and sequencing were carried out by different laboratories using diverse techniques. Leukapheresis yielded between about 0.9 and 10 billion PBMCs per donor.

TCR CDR3 regions were amplified from genomic DNA by multiplex PCR using the deep immunoSEQ assay. Extracted genomic DNA from each cell subset was spread evenly across all wells of several immunoSEQ 96-well plates, with each plate serving as a replicate. For unsorted PBMC, each replicate PCR was loaded with approximately 330 ng genomic DNA, equivalent to tens of thousands of T cell genomes. Unsorted PBMC genomic DNA was sequenced across ten immunoSEQ deep assay plates. Purified libraries were quantified with a Qubit 3.0 fluorometer, sized on a Bioanalyzer 2100, and re-quantified with the KAPA Library Quantification kit. Every immunoSEQ 96-well plate was sequenced on a separate single-read 150-cycle Illumina NextSeq 550 flow cell. In the paper's pipeline: Because the immunoSEQ output held only junctional sequences and lacked quality scores, the filtering could not match the filtering applied to full-length reads. To assign V/J genes and CDR3, sequences were annotated using PyIR, a Python wrapper for IgBLAST v1.9, with IMGT germline references. Any read was removed if the V/J assignment was weak (E-value above 1e-6), the CDR3 was missing, or the read contained stop codons, out-of-frame junctions, or ambiguous translated residues. V3J clonotypes were defined as sequences sharing an identical inferred V gene, J gene, and CDR3 amino acid sequence. Percentage overlap between repertoires was computed as shared unique clonotypes divided by the size of the smaller repertoire. Three approaches were used to assess repertoire richness: RTK rarefaction, the Chao1 estimator, and Recon v2.1 estimates of unobserved clonotypes. This is the immuneACCESS table as TCRdb keeps it, with only in-frame sequences that have V and J called. A part of the clones is gone; compared with another copy, unresolved V genes explain less than half, and the rest is unexplained. Clone size and V and J calls were adopted from that table, with D and trimming inferred from the DNA. The sample data list 400,000 to 500,000 clones, and about 79% of these were observed just once. The top ten clonotypes cover approximately 13% of the sample.

Donors were healthy HIV-negative adults with no recently reported acute infections or vaccinations. Every donor was a Caucasian adult residing in Nashville, Tennessee, USA. For unsorted samples, about 90 million PBMCs were counted and genomic DNA was extracted with the QIAamp DNA Blood Mini kit. After blood collection by leukapheresis, PBMCs were isolated using Ficoll-Histopaque density gradient centrifugation and then cryopreserved in the vapor phase of liquid nitrogen. As concerns this clone: What this receptor recognizes is not known. There are no base qualities to consult, and no much larger clone falls within one base.

Findings and caveats that apply to the study as a whole: Because the study included a small number of donors, the genetic and exposure-history diversity represented was limited. Sampling was limited to blood, and TCR repertoires in tissue likely differ from TCR repertoires in blood. Based on pairwise subsampling, the degree of clonotype sharing among donors was expected to be affected by sequencing depth.

After removal of 8 bases from V and 5 bases from J, the junction retains 7 bases not matched to a gene. Sequences ENHRY (CDR1) and SYGVKD (CDR2) are obtained from the germline V gene. The CDR3, from cysteine to phenylalanine, totals 13 residues. The entry retains the CDR3 DNA only, 39 bases that are in frame from base 1. The V and J genes are TRBV10-3 and TRBJ2-7; 9 central bases correspond to TRBD1. Material: PBMCs. This clonotype was obtained from a middle-aged woman in good health. Some clones in this sample may be carry-over from other donors' samples. The CDR3 protein sequence reads: CAISNRGQNEQYF. The nucleotide sequence is TGTGCCATCTCGAACAGGGGGCAGAACGAGCAGTACTTC.